The 22 T cell receptor beta chains below all came from one sample that was sequenced in a study of T cell responses to AZD1222 COVID-19 vaccine. Data came from immunoSEQ multiplex PCR; TCRdb stores just in-frame clones and leaves some out. The top ten hold about an eighth of the sample, which has 100,000 or so clones, around nine tenths seen once. Material: peripheral blood, obtained on day 0 of AZD1222 vaccination. The receptors derive from an adult in good health.

This clone has a single count. The V and J genes are TRBV9 and TRBJ2-1; D may be TRBD2 (6 bases). V lost 2 bases, J lost 0 bases, and 9 bases lay in between. Germline CDR1 and CDR2: SGDLS and YYNGEE. The CDR3 has 15 amino acids. CDR3 DNA: TGTGCCAGCAGCGTGGTCGGGAGCTCCTACAATGAGCAGTTCTTC. Translating gives CASSVVGSSYNEQFF. The full variable domain, completed using reference TRBV9 and TRBJ2-1, is DSGVTQTPKHLITATGQRVTLRCSPRSGDLSVYWYQQSLDQGLQFLIQYYNGEERAKGNILERFSAQQFPDLHSELNLSSLELGDSALYFCASSVVGSSYNEQFFGPGTRLTVL.

This chain joins TRBV19 and TRBJ2-7; a weak D match, TRBD2 (5 bases). The CDR3 consists of 12 residues. Deletions cut 3 bases from V and 5 bases from J, with 8 bases between. Germline-derived CDR1 and CDR2 are LNHDA and SQIVND (reference sequence). This chain's CDR3 is CASSMTGNEQYF. DNA of the CDR3: TGTGCCAGTAGTATGACGGGGAACGAGCAGTACTTC. The full variable domain, rest sourced from reference TRBV19 and TRBJ2-7, is DGGITQSPKYLFRKEGQNVTLSCEQNLNHDAMYWYRQDPGQGLRLIYYSQIVNDFQKGDIAEGYSVSREKKESFPLTVTSAQKNPTAFYLCASSMTGNEQYFGPGTRLTVT.

The chain links TRBV12-3 or TRBV12-4 to TRBJ2-5; D not certain. CDR3 size: 11 residues. Trimming removed 8 bases at V and 5 bases at J, with 9 bases between. As DNA, the CDR3 is TGTGCCAGCCGGGTGGGGGAGACCCAGTACTTC. Encoded protein: CASRVGETQYF.

The rearrangement links TRBV10-3 to TRBJ1-3; 7 bases line up with TRBD1. This CDR3 is 15 amino acids long. The ends lost 7 bases at V and 2 bases at J; junction bases unmatched: 8. The germline V gene has CDR1 ENHRY and CDR2 SYGVKD. DNA for the CDR3: TGTGCCATCACTCGAAAGGGGGCCCCTGGAAACACCATATATTTT. Translating gives CAITRKGAPGNTIYF.

The V gene is TRBV19, the J gene TRBJ1-2; 8 nucleotides match TRBD1. V was clipped by 5 bases and J by 8 bases; unmatched bases: 7. Germline lookup yields CDR1 LNHDA and CDR2 SQIVND (reference sequence). There are 13 residues in the CDR3. CDR3 sequence reads: CASSPTGAGGYTF. The CDR3 DNA is TGTGCCAGTAGTCCGACAGGGGCTGGGGGCTACACCTTC. Based on the CDR3 plus reference TRBV19 and TRBJ1-2, the full variable domain is DGGITQSPKYLFRKEGQNVTLSCEQNLNHDAMYWYRQDPGQGLRLIYYSQIVNDFQKGDIAEGYSVSREKKESFPLTVTSAQKNPTAFYLCASSPTGAGGYTFGSGTRLTVV.

The chain is built from TRBV9 and TRBJ1-4; D not certain. Germline CDR1 reads SGDLS; CDR2 reads YYNGEE. Trimming shortened V by 0 bases and J by 4 bases, and 7 bases separated the two germline ends. CDR3 length equals 14 residues. This chain's CDR3 is CASSVGGFNEKLFF. For the CDR3, the DNA is TGTGCCAGCAGCGTAGGCGGGTTTAATGAAAAACTGTTTTTT.

This clone was seen a handful of times. J is TRBJ1-2 and V is TRBV20-1, with 7 bases that match TRBD1. Germline values: CDR1 DFQATT, CDR2 SNEGSKA (reference sequence). The CDR3 is made up of 14 amino acids. With 3 bases clipped from V and 2 bases from J, the junction kept 6 bases outside the gene matches. CDR3 sequence reads: CSASRAGGNYGYTF. The CDR3 DNA sequence: TGCAGTGCTAGTCGGGCAGGGGGAAACTATGGCTACACCTTC.

The rearrangement links TRBV4-2 to TRBJ1-4; 8 bases align to TRBD1. V lost 2 bases to trimming and J lost 8 bases; unmatched junction nucleotides: 4. The CDR3 runs to 14 residues. CDR1 is LGHNA, CDR2 YNFKEQ, per germline. This CDR3 reads CASSQRTGPEKLFF. The CDR3 bases are TGTGCCAGCAGCCAACGGACAGGGCCGGAAAAACTGTTTTTT.

This rearrangement joins TRBV19 to TRBJ2-5, with 9 bases identical to TRBD2. V shed 0 bases and J 5 bases; nucleotides not matched to a gene: 7. Germline assignment: CDR1 LNHDA and CDR2 SQIVND (reference sequence). The CDR3 totals 16 residues. The CDR3 region has the DNA TGTGCCAGTAGTATAGATCTGGCGGGGGGGTATGAGACCCAGTACTTC. Translation gives CASSIDLAGGYETQYF.

V usage is TRBV5-5 and J usage is TRBJ2-5; D is possibly TRBD2 (6 bases). Germline CDR1 SGHKS, CDR2 YYEKEE (reference sequence). CDR3 size: 15 residues. The V gene lost 0 bases and the J gene lost 4 bases, with 13 bases spanning the gap. The CDR3 spells CASSLEPGEGETQYF. The CDR3 DNA sequence: TGTGCCAGCAGCTTGGAACCGGGGGAAGGAGAGACCCAGTACTTC.

This clone was counted only a few times. The chain is built from TRBV6-2 or TRBV6-3 and TRBJ1-6; maybe TRBD1 (5 bases). V gave up 6 bases and J gave up 9 bases, with 9 bases separating them. This CDR3 has 12 residues. The germline V gene encodes CDR1 MNHEY and CDR2 SVGEGT. CDR3 DNA sequence: TGTGCCAGCAGCCCGACAGTTTCACCCCTCCACTTT. Its protein product is CASSPTVSPLHF.

The rearrangement joins TRBV5-1 to TRBJ1-2, with 7 nucleotides matching TRBD1. Germline trimming cut 0 bases from V and 8 bases from J; bases unmatched to any gene: 10. From germline, CDR1 is SGHRS and CDR2 YFSETQ. This CDR3 spans 15 amino acids. The CDR3 sequence: CASSLASTGREGYTF. The CDR3 bases are TGCGCCAGCAGCTTGGCCTCGACAGGGCGGGAGGGCTACACCTTC.

The V and J genes are TRBV12-5 and TRBJ1-3; D possibly corresponds to TRBD1 (6 bases). Between the trimmed V and J ends, which lost 6 bases and 3 bases, there was a span of 9 bases. CDR1 is LGHNT and CDR2 is FRNRAP in the germline V gene. The CDR3 has 13 amino acids. In DNA, the CDR3 is TGTGCTAGTGGCCCACAGGGTGGAAACACCATATATTTT. Translating it yields CASGPQGGNTIYF.

V is TRBV11-1 and J is TRBJ2-7; 8 positions match TRBD2. Germline V gives CDR1 SGHAT, CDR2 FQDESV (reference sequence). This CDR3 is 14 amino acids long. After removal of 8 bases from V and 1 base from J, the junction contained 7 bases not matched to a gene. DNA of the CDR3: TGTGCCAGCTCCACGGGCGGGGGGTCCTACGAGCAGTACTTC. Its protein product is CASSTGGGSYEQYF. Filled out from reference TRBV11-1 and TRBJ2-7, the complete variable domain reads EAEVAQSPRYKITEKSQAVAFWCDPISGHATLYWYRQILGQGPELLVQFQDESVVDDSQLPKDRFSAERLKGVDSTLKIQPAELGDSAMYLCASSTGGGSYEQYFGPGTRLTVT.

This clone appeared a single time. The chain employs TRBV7-2 and TRBJ2-4; no reliable D call. The CDR3 is 14 residues long. Germline loops: CDR1 SGHTA, CDR2 FQGNSA. V shed 3 bases and J shed 7 bases, with 13 bases lying between them. The CDR3 is CASSFFMDINIQYF. The DNA of the CDR3 is TGTGCCAGCAGCTTTTTTATGGATATTAACATTCAGTACTTC.

This chain connects TRBV19 to TRBJ1-2; D not certain. This CDR3 spans 14 amino acids. Germline values: CDR1 LNHDA, CDR2 SQIVND (reference sequence). The ends were cut back, 6 bases at V and 8 bases at J, with 19 bases in the middle. CDR3 sequence: CASRLDRLEGGYTF. CDR3 nucleotide sequence: TGTGCCAGTAGATTGGACCGACTTGAAGGCGGCTACACCTTC.

V and J are TRBV2 and TRBJ2-5; 9 positions match TRBD1. With 5 bases clipped from V and 4 bases from J, the junction kept 8 bases outside the gene matches. CDR1 and CDR2 from the germline V gene are SNHLY and FYNNEI. The CDR3 contains 15 residues. The CDR3 here is CASSRTGVERETQYF. In DNA, the CDR3 is TGTGCCAGCAGTAGGACAGGGGTTGAGCGAGAGACCCAGTACTTC.

The sample holds a few counts of this clone. The rearrangement uses TRBV10-1 and TRBJ2-7, with 9 bases identical to TRBD2. In germline, CDR1 is WNHNN, CDR2 SYGVQD (reference sequence). V shed 2 bases and J 2 bases; nucleotides not matched to a gene: 7. The CDR3 length is 16 residues. The CDR3, as DNA: TGCGCCAGCAGTGAGGGGTTGGAGCGGGGGGCCTACGAGCAGTACTTC. Translation gives CASSEGLERGAYEQYF.

The rearrangement uses TRBV5-1 and TRBJ1-4; D is ambiguous. Trimming removed 0 bases from V and 7 bases from J, with 10 bases in between. The germline CDR1 and CDR2 sequences are SGHRS and YFSETQ. This CDR3 comprises 14 residues. DNA for the CDR3: TGCGCCAGCAGCTTGGACGCTGCAGGTGAAAAACTGTTTTTT. The encoded protein is CASSLDAAGEKLFF.

The rearrangement links TRBV18 to TRBJ2-7; 8 positions agree with TRBD2. Germline V gene sequence: CDR1 KGHSH, CDR2 LQKENI. V lost 3 bases and J lost 1; bases outside the gene matches: 8. CDR3 length: 16 amino acids. Here the CDR3 DNA reads TGTGCCAGCTCACCGCTCGGGGGGGAAAGTTCCTACGAGCAGTACTTC. It yields the protein CASSPLGGESSYEQYF. The full variable domain, in which reference TRBV18 and TRBJ2-7 provide the parts outside the CDR3, is NAGVMQNPRHLVRRRGQEARLRCSPMKGHSHVYWYRQLPEEGLKFMVYLQKENIIDESGMPKERFSAEFPKEGPSILRIQQVVRGDSAAYFCASSPLGGESSYEQYFGPGTRLTVT.

This clone was observed a single time. The chain uses TRBV29-1 and TRBJ2-2, with D maybe TRBD1 (5 bases). Germline CDR1 is SQVTM and CDR2 is ANQGSEA. Trimming pared 6 bases from V and 5 bases from J, leaving 10 bases between. This CDR3 is built from 12 residues. The CDR3 protein is CSVPAGTGELFF. The CDR3 bases are TGCAGCGTCCCCGCAGGGACCGGGGAGCTGTTTTTT.

The V and J genes are TRBV6-5 and TRBJ1-2, with 9 bases matching TRBD1. V lost 5 bases, J lost 4 bases, and 5 bases stayed unmatched. The V gene's germline CDR1 is MNHEY and CDR2 SVGAGI. The CDR3 has 14 residues. The CDR3 reads CASSPLTGGYGYTF. Written as DNA, the CDR3 is TGTGCCAGCAGTCCTCTGACAGGGGGCTATGGCTACACCTTC.